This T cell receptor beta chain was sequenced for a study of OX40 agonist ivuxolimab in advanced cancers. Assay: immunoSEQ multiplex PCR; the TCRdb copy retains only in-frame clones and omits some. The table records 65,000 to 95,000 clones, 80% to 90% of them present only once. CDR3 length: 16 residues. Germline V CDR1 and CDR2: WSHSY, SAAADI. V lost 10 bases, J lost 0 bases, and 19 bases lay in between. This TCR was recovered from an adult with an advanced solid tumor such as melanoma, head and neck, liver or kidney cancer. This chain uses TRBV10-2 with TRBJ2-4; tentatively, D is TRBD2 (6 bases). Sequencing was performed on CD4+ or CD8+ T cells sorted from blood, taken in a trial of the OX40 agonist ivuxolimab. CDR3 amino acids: CATWRDRDVAKNIQYF. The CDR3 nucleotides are TGCGCCACCTGGCGGGACCGGGATGTAGCCAAAAACATTCAGTACTTC.